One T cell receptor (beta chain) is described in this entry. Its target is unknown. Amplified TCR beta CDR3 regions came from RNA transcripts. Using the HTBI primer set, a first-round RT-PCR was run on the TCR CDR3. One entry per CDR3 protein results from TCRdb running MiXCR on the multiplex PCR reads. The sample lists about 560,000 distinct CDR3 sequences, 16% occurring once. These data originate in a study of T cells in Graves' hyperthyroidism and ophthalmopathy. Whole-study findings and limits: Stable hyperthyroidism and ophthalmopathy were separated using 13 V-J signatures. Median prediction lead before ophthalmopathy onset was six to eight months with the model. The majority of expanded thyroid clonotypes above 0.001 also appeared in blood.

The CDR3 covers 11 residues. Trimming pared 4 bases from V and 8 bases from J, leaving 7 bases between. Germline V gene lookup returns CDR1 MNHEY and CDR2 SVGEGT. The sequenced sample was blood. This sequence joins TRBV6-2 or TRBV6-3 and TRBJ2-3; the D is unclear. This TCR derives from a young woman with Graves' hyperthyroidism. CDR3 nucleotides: TGTGCCAGCAGTTCGAAGAGTACGCAGTATTTT. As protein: CASSSKSTQYF.